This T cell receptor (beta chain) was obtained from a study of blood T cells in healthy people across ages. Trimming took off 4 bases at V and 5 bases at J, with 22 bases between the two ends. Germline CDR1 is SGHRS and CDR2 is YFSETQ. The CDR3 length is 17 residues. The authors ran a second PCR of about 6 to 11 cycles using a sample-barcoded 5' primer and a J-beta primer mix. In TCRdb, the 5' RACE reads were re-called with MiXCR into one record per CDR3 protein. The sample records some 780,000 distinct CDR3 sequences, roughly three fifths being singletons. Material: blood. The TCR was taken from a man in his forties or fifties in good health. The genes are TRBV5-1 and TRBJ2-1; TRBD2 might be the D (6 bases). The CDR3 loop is CASSRTIVNAQDNEQFF. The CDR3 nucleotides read TGCGCCAGCAGCCGGACTATAGTCAATGCTCAGGACAATGAGCAGTTCTTC.